One and the same sample provided the 30 T cell receptor beta chains below, sequenced in a study of Graves' ophthalmopathy and Graves' hyperthyroidism. TCR beta CDR3 amplification used RNA transcripts. HTBI primers were used in a first-round RT-PCR, which preceded a second-round multiplex PCR. MiXCR, run by TCRdb on the multiplex PCR reads, gives a single entry per CDR3 protein. The sample shows a few hundred thousand distinct CDR3 sequences, about a sixth of them seen only once. Material: peripheral blood. The receptors here all came from an adult woman with stable Graves' hyperthyroidism.

This clonotype came up many times. V is TRBV11-1 and J is TRBJ1-1, with TRBD1 as a possible D gene (6 bases). Germline CDR1 SGHAT, CDR2 FQDESV (reference sequence). Deletions cut 4 bases from V and 11 bases from J, with 32 bases between. The CDR3 is 18 residues long. The CDR3 here is CASSSGIPTGTQGRGAFF. CDR3 DNA sequence: TGTGCCAGCAGCTCTGGGATACCTACCGGGACTCAGGGGCGCGGCGCTTTCTTT.

This clonotype was detected many times. The chain carries TRBV30 and TRBJ1-1; D ambiguous. Germline V gene data show CDR1 as GTSNPN and CDR2 as SVGIG (reference sequence). This CDR3 spans 12 amino acids. Trimming stripped 4 bases from V and 4 bases from J, with 10 bases between. The CDR3 DNA reads as TGTGCCTGGACAGAGTTTGGCACTGAAGCTTTCTTT. This translates into CAWTEFGTEAFF.

In its sample, this clonotype was seen many times. V gene TRBV24-1 combines with J gene TRBJ2-5; TRBD2 agrees at 7 bases. The CDR3 has 15 residues. CDR1 and CDR2 from the germline V gene are KGHDR and SFDVKD. Losses at the gene ends were 5 bases for V and 1 base for J; bases not matched to a gene: 6. The CDR3 coding sequence is TGTGCCACCAGTGTCCAGCGGGGTGTCCAAGAGACCCAGTACTTC. Its protein product is CATSVQRGVQETQYF.

This chain links TRBV19 with TRBJ1-1; D remains ambiguous. The germline V gene encodes CDR1 LNHDA and CDR2 SQIVND (reference sequence). Trimming left V 10 bases short and J 3 bases short, with 12 bases between. The CDR3 is 12 amino acids. This CDR3 reads CATSLGDTEAFF. CDR3 in DNA: TGTGCCACTAGCCTCGGGGACACTGAAGCTTTCTTT. The variable domain in full, completed from reference TRBV19 and TRBJ1-1, reads DGGITQSPKYLFRKEGQNVTLSCEQNLNHDAMYWYRQDPGQGLRLIYYSQIVNDFQKGDIAEGYSVSREKKESFPLTVTSAQKNPTAFYLCATSLGDTEAFFGQGTRLTVV.

The sample holds many counts of this clonotype. This chain uses TRBV12-3 or TRBV12-4 with TRBJ2-6, with 10 positions matching TRBD2. CDR3 size: 18 residues. The trim removed 6 bases at V and 1 base at J, leaving 9 bases unmatched. The CDR3 here is CASSSLLAGASGANVLTF. Written as DNA, the CDR3 is TGTGCCAGCAGCTCCTTGCTAGCGGGAGCTTCTGGGGCCAACGTCCTGACTTTC.

The chain couples TRBV12-3 or TRBV12-4 to TRBJ2-5; D is unresolved. The CDR3 is 10 amino acids. V dropped 11 bases and J dropped 5 bases, with 9 bases sitting between them. The CDR3 reads CAVGWETQYF. CDR3 DNA sequence: TGTGCCGTGGGGTGGGAGACCCAGTACTTC.

The chain recombines TRBV6-2 or TRBV6-3 with TRBJ2-5; D unclear. Trimming removed 6 bases at V and 1 base at J, with 15 bases between. The CDR3 is 15 residues long. Germline CDR1 and CDR2: MNHEY and SVGEGT. The CDR3 DNA sequence: TGTGCCAGCAGCCGGAGACGCGTCACCCAAGAGACCCAGTACTTC. Its translation: CASSRRRVTQETQYF.

This clonotype occurred many times. The gene calls are TRBV11-1 and TRBJ2-6; D call uncertain. The CDR3 has 18 amino acids. Trimming removed 2 bases from V and 0 bases from J, with 14 bases in between. Germline V gene data show CDR1 as SGHAT and CDR2 as FQDESV (reference sequence). CDR3 nucleotide sequence: TGTGCCAGCAGCTTACTGTCAGGAAGAAGCTCTGGGGCCAACGTCCTGACTTTC. Protein product: CASSLLSGRSSGANVLTF. The full variable domain, with the rest looked up from reference TRBV11-1 and TRBJ2-6, is EAEVAQSPRYKITEKSQAVAFWCDPISGHATLYWYRQILGQGPELLVQFQDESVVDDSQLPKDRFSAERLKGVDSTLKIQPAELGDSAMYLCASSLLSGRSSGANVLTFGAGSRLTVL.

The rearrangement links TRBV4-1 to TRBJ2-7; TRBD1 might be the D (6 bases). Trimming shortened V by 0 bases and J by 0 bases, and 12 bases separated the two germline ends. CDR1 is MGHRA and CDR2 is YSYEKL in the germline V gene. The CDR3 is 16 residues long. As DNA, the CDR3 is TGCGCCAGCAGCCAAGAGATGCAGGGGAGCTCCTACGAGCAGTACTTC. It encodes CASSQEMQGSSYEQYF.

At least ten counts were recorded for this clonotype. CDR3 bases: TGTGCCAGCCGACCTCTGGAACGAGGCTACACCTTC. This sequence encodes CASRPLERGYTF. The chain couples TRBV28 to TRBJ1-2, with no clear D. Deletions cut 8 bases from V and 8 bases from J, with 15 bases between. Per the germline V gene, CDR1 is MDHEN and CDR2 is SYDVKM. CDR3 size: 12 residues.

This clonotype was counted ten times or more. J is TRBJ1-1 and V is TRBV10-3; unclear D gene. The CDR3 runs to 16 residues. Germline V gene data show CDR1 as ENHRY and CDR2 as SYGVKD. V was pared by 0 bases and J by 6 bases, with 17 bases between. CDR3 protein: CAISESSAPQRAEAFF. Written as DNA, the CDR3 is TGTGCCATCAGTGAGTCCTCGGCTCCCCAAAGGGCTGAAGCTTTCTTT.

The J gene is TRBJ2-7, the V gene TRBV7-3, with D tentatively TRBD1 (6 bases). The V gene's germline CDR1 is SGHTA and CDR2 FQGTGA. The CDR3 runs to 13 residues. Trimming shortened V by 5 bases and J by 4 bases, and 12 bases separated the two germline ends. The CDR3 region has the DNA TGTGCCAGCAGCCCCAGAGGGGGTTACGAGCAGTACTTC. It is translated as CASSPRGGYEQYF.

This clonotype was counted many times. The chain joins TRBV6-1 to TRBJ1-5; D might be TRBD1 (5 bases). There are 12 residues in the CDR3. Germline V gene sequence: CDR1 MNHNS, CDR2 SASEGT. Trimming took 6 bases from V and 4 from J, leaving 7 bases between them. The CDR3 DNA sequence: TGTGCCAGCAGGGGACGGAATCAGCCCCAGCATTTT. It encodes CASRGRNQPQHF.

With respect to this clonotype: With a much larger clone just one base away, this may be a read error. The chain combines TRBV11-2 with TRBJ2-7, with TRBD1 matching over 7 bases. The CDR3 consists of 17 residues. Unmatched junction bases numbered 15, after V lost 4 bases and J lost 3 bases. CDR1 is SGHAT and CDR2 is FQNNGV in the germline V gene. The CDR3 nucleotides are TGTGCCAGCAGCTCGAGACAGGGCCGACCAACCTTCTACGAGCAGTACTTC. Its protein product is CASSSRQGRPTFYEQYF.

This clonotype was detected many times. The V and J genes are TRBV6-5 and TRBJ2-7; D remains unclear. Germline values: CDR1 MNHEY, CDR2 SVGAGI. Trimming pared 8 bases from V and 0 bases from J, leaving 5 bases between. The CDR3 runs 11 residues. The CDR3 nucleotides are TGTGCCAGCCTTTACTCCTACGAGCAGTACTTC. Translating gives CASLYSYEQYF.

In this sample, this clonotype turned up many times. The J gene is TRBJ1-1, the V gene TRBV30, with unresolved D. V was clipped by 3 bases and J by 1 base, with 15 bases between them. The CDR3 consists of 15 residues. CDR1 is GTSNPN and CDR2 is SVGIG in the germline V gene (reference sequence). The CDR3: CAWRWSGLTNTEAFF. The CDR3 nucleotides are TGTGCCTGGAGGTGGTCCGGGCTGACGAACACTGAAGCTTTCTTT.

This clonotype came up many times. This chain uses TRBV12-3 or TRBV12-4 with TRBJ1-2, with 8 bases matching TRBD1. The trim removed 6 bases at V and 3 bases at J, leaving 6 bases unmatched. The CDR3 totals 14 residues. The CDR3: CASRRQGQDYGYTF. The CDR3 coding sequence is TGTGCCAGCAGGAGACAGGGGCAGGACTATGGCTACACCTTC.

This clonotype was recorded at least ten times. The chain carries TRBV20-1 and TRBJ1-5; 9 bases agree with TRBD1. The germline gives CDR1 DFQATT, CDR2 SNEGSKA (reference sequence). Trimming removed 3 bases from V and 7 bases from J; junction bases left unmatched: 4. The CDR3 runs to 13 residues. CDR3 sequence: CSASGTGQQPQHF. CDR3 bases: TGCAGTGCTAGCGGGACAGGGCAACAGCCCCAGCATTTT.

The V gene is TRBV30, the J gene TRBJ2-7, with unresolved D. Germline-derived CDR1 and CDR2 are GTSNPN and SVGIG (reference sequence). The CDR3 spans 12 residues. Deletions cut 2 bases from V and 2 bases from J, with 7 bases between. The CDR3 is CAWSSEAYEQYF. The CDR3 DNA is TGTGCCTGGAGTTCAGAGGCCTACGAGCAGTACTTC.

This clonotype came up many times. At one end, the junction sequence differs from germline, possibly due to a read error. The J gene is TRBJ2-7, the V gene TRBV27, with TRBD1 matching over 9 bases. The CDR3 totals 14 residues. Germline V lookup: CDR1 MNHEY, CDR2 SMNVEV (reference sequence). DNA for the CDR3: TGTGCCAGCAGTCCCGACAGGGGGGGATACGAGCAGCACTTC. Protein: CASSPDRGGYEQHF.

At least ten counts were recorded for this clonotype. V is TRBV12-3 or TRBV12-4 and J is TRBJ2-7; 16 nucleotides agree with TRBD2. The V gene end was trimmed by 6 bases and the J gene end by 5 bases; junction bases not matched to a gene: 7. CDR3 length: 16 amino acids. The CDR3 DNA sequence: TGTGCCAGCAGCCCGGGACTAGCGGGAGGGGTCCACGAGCAGTACTTC. Its translation: CASSPGLAGGVHEQYF.

The rearrangement uses TRBV6-1 and TRBJ2-7, with 7 bases matching TRBD1. Germline CDR1 MNHNS, CDR2 SASEGT. The junction had 7 bases not matched to a gene; V was cut back by 6 bases and J by 2 bases. This CDR3 has 14 amino acids. The CDR3 nucleotides are TGTGCCAGCAGAGAACAGGGGCTACCCTACGAGCAGTACTTC. Translation: CASREQGLPYEQYF.

There are many counts of this clonotype. Mismatch with germline at one junction end may stem from a read error. This rearrangement joins TRBV12-3 or TRBV12-4 to TRBJ2-2; maybe TRBD2 (5 bases). The CDR3 runs 15 residues. The CDR3, as DNA: TGTGCCAGCCGATCTGACACTTCGAACACCGGGGAGCTGGTTTTT. Translation: CASRSDTSNTGELVF.

With respect to this clonotype: At one of its ends the junction is not consistent with the germline gene, which may arise from a read error. The rearrangement links TRBV6-5 to TRBJ2-4, with 9 nucleotides matching TRBD2. CDR3 length: 15 amino acids. Germline V gene lookup returns CDR1 MNHEY and CDR2 SVGAGI. The CDR3 spells CASSYGGGRGDIKYF. The CDR3 DNA follows: TGTGCCAGCAGTTACGGTGGCGGGAGGGGGGACATTAAGTACTTC.

This clonotype was seen many times. The chain employs TRBV12-3 or TRBV12-4 and TRBJ1-2; D not resolved. The germline V and J ends were trimmed by 11 bases and 0 bases, with 7 bases remaining between them. This CDR3 contains 11 residues. The CDR3 nucleotides read TGTGCCTTCCATACTAACTATGGCTACACCTTC. It encodes CAFHTNYGYTF.

CDR3 nucleotides: TGCGCCAGCAGCTTGCAGAAGGGGCTTGGGTATGGCTACACCTTC. Its protein product is CASSLQKGLGYGYTF. This chain connects TRBV5-1 to TRBJ1-2, with D perhaps matching TRBD1 (5 bases). V was cut by 1 base and J by 5 bases, with 15 bases left in between. Germline-derived CDR1 and CDR2 are SGHRS and YFSETQ. The CDR3 consists of 15 residues.

This clonotype was counted ten times or more. The gene calls are TRBV6-5 and TRBJ2-4, with D possibly called TRBD1 or TRBD2 (6 bases each). CDR3 length equals 21 residues. Germline CDR1 MNHEY, CDR2 SVGAGI. V dropped 11 bases and J dropped 3 bases, with 38 bases sitting between them. CDR3 bases: TGTGCCGGCCGACCCCAACCCGGGGGACACCCCAGTCTCCGCCGCAAAAACATTCAGTACTTC. Its translation: CAGRPQPGGHPSLRRKNIQYF.

Ten or more counts support this clonotype. The V and J genes are TRBV20-1 and TRBJ2-7; a weak D match, TRBD1 (5 bases). There are 13 residues in the CDR3. CDR1 is DFQATT, CDR2 SNEGSKA, per germline (reference sequence). V dropped 0 bases and J dropped 6 bases, with 12 bases sitting between them. CDR3 region: CSARDVQRGEQYF. For the CDR3, the DNA is TGCAGTGCTAGAGACGTTCAAAGGGGCGAGCAGTACTTC.

At least ten counts were recorded for this clonotype. The chain joins TRBV6-1 to TRBJ1-5, with 9 nucleotides matching TRBD1. This CDR3 has 15 amino acids. Trimming cost V 2 bases and J 4 bases; bases outside gene matches: 3. Looked up from germline, CDR1 is MNHNS and CDR2 is SASEGT. CDR3 loop: CASSERQGVNQPQHF. In nucleotides, the CDR3 is TGTGCCAGCAGTGAACGACAGGGGGTAAATCAGCCCCAGCATTTT.

This chain connects TRBV24-1 to TRBJ1-2; unclear D gene. The CDR3 sequence is 13 residues long. In germline, CDR1 is KGHDR, CDR2 SFDVKD. Trimming stripped 1 base from V and 8 bases from J, with 10 bases between. Written as DNA, the CDR3 is TGTGCCACCAGTGATTTTCCCACGGGGGGCTACACCTTC. Translating gives CATSDFPTGGYTF.